Detailed here is one T cell receptor (beta chain). The antigen is unknown. V lost 0 bases, J lost 1 base, and 6 bases lay in between. The CDR3 is 14 residues long. Germline V gene sequence: CDR1 PRHDT, CDR2 FYEKMQ (reference sequence). This record comes from a study of cytomegalovirus exposure and HLA in healthy donors. General observations from the study: A later analysis reportedly found fewer N-insertions in an Asian-associated ancestry cluster than the approximately 700-donor mean.

13 Jbeta primers and 60 Vbeta primers were used for the PCR. Data came from immunoSEQ multiplex PCR; TCRdb stores just in-frame clones and leaves some out. The sample has some 200,000 clones; around four fifths are singletons. This TCR was sampled from a female donor in good health and CMV-seronegative. V gene TRBV13 combines with J gene TRBJ1-2, with D unresolved. The material sequenced was PBMCs. DNA for the CDR3: TGTGCCAGCAGCTTAGGGCAGGTTAACTATGGCTACACCTTC. Residues: CASSLGQVNYGYTF.